Detailed here is one TCR beta chain. Other DNA sequences in this sample translate to the same CDR3. The sample is drawn from a study of shared clonotypes between healthy human individuals. Per the germline V gene, CDR1 is SGHRS and CDR2 is YFSETQ. Unmatched junction bases numbered 2, after V lost 3 bases and J lost 4 bases. The CDR3 has 14 residues. Donation came from healthy HIV-negative adults that had no recent acute infections or vaccinations. In the authors' methods: For the immunoSEQ data, sequences were junction-only without quality scores, so filtering differed. Here immunoSEQ multiplex PCR was the method, and the copy in TCRdb shows in-frame clones only, minus some. V and J calls and clone size are as listed in that table; D and trimming were resolved from the DNA. The sample has millions of clones, roughly 96% seen once.

The chain couples TRBV5-1 to TRBJ2-5; 11 bases line up with TRBD2. The receptor's source is a man between 18 and 29 years old in good health. Input material: naive CD4+ T cells sorted from blood. Sample subset: CD45RA+ positively selected. The CDR3 reads CASSSGTSGETQYF. The CDR3 nucleotides are TGCGCCAGCAGCTCCGGGACTAGCGGAGAGACCCAGTACTTC.